The rows below give T cell receptor beta chains drawn from one sample of a study of blood T cell repertoires in COVID-19. This table comes from immunoSEQ multiplex PCR, and its TCRdb copy is limited to in-frame clones, with some not included. The repertoire includes more than 200,000 clones, roughly 82% of them detected once, and roughly 4.9% sits in the top ten. The material sequenced was peripheral blood. Every receptor here comes from a woman of 80 years or more with active or convalescent COVID-19. CDR3s include the opening cysteine and the closing phenylalanine or tryptophan. A D gene is named only where the DNA matches it firmly. Not every row has a clone size; where given, it reads once, few, many or a size class.

CASSVTGNPMGYTF TGTGCCAGTAGTGTTACAGGAAATCCTATGGGCTACACCTTC . TRBV19 once TRBJ1-2
CASRTGNLYEQYF TGTGCCAGCAGGACCGGGAACTTATACGAGCAGTACTTC . TRBV28 few TRBJ2-7
CASSAGGQQDTQYF TGTGCCAGCAGCGCGGGGGGGCAGCAAGATACGCAGTATTTT TRBD2 TRBV2 . TRBJ2-3
CASSCGQGSNQPQHF TGTGCCAGCAGCTGTGGACAGGGGAGCAATCAGCCCCAGCATTTT . TRBV21-1 few TRBJ1-5
CASSAAGEKLFF TGTGCCAGCAGCGCCGCGGGGGAAAAACTGTTTTTT . TRBV9 . TRBJ1-4
CATSRDRLLAVYEQYF TGTGCCACCAGCAGAGATAGGTTACTAGCGGTCTACGAGCAGTACTTC TRBD2 TRBV15 few TRBJ2-7
CATLGQGDDEQYF TGTGCCACTCTAGGACAGGGGGACGACGAGCAGTACTTC TRBD1 TRBV11-1 . TRBJ2-7
CASSVGRGRNTGELFF TGTGCCAGCAGTGTGGGAAGGGGCAGAAACACCGGGGAGCTGTTTTTT . TRBV6-1 . TRBJ2-2
CASSTTGGNEQYF TGTGCCAGCAGCACGACAGGGGGCAACGAGCAGTACTTC TRBD1 TRBV7-2 once TRBJ2-7
CSVEDPVAGGSSEQYF TGCAGCGTTGAAGACCCCGTGGCAGGGGGATCTTCCGAGCAGTACTTC TRBD1 TRBV29-1 few TRBJ2-7
CASSLSVRNEQYF TGTGCCAGCAGCTTAAGCGTGCGCAACGAGCAGTACTTC . TRBV7-8 . TRBJ2-7
CASSPGTGNTGELFF TGCGCCAGCAGCCCGGGGACAGGGAACACCGGGGAGCTGTTTTTT TRBD1 TRBV5-1 . TRBJ2-2
CAWSVGGASYEQYF TGTGCCTGGAGTGTAGGGGGGGCTTCTTACGAGCAGTACTTC . TRBV30 . TRBJ2-7
CASSEISNQPQHF TGTGCCAGCAGTGAAATCTCCAATCAGCCCCAGCATTTT . TRBV6-1 . TRBJ1-5
CASSLGGRQVYGYTF TGTGCCAGCAGTTTAGGGGGGAGACAAGTCTATGGCTACACCTTC . TRBV28 . TRBJ1-2
CASSYSGGGGPDTQYF TGTGCCAGCAGTTACTCCGGCGGGGGGGGCCCAGATACGCAGTATTTT TRBD2 TRBV6-6 . TRBJ2-3
CASTEQGTGTEAFF TGCGCCAGCACTGAACAGGGTACTGGAACTGAAGCTTTCTTT . TRBV5-1 . TRBJ1-1
CASSTGQFSGNTIYF TGTGCCAGCAGTACGGGACAGTTCTCTGGAAACACCATATATTTT TRBD1 TRBV28 . TRBJ1-3
CASSLLRSQTQPYTGELFF TGCGCCAGCAGCTTGCTCCGTAGCCAGACCCAACCCTACACCGGGGAGCTGTTTTTT . TRBV5-1 . TRBJ2-2
CASSSSWGGETQYF TGTGCCAGCAGCTCTTCGTGGGGGGGAGAGACCCAGTACTTC TRBD2 TRBV11-1 . TRBJ2-5
CASGADRSQVEAFF TGCGCCAGCGGGGCGGACAGGAGCCAGGTGGAAGCTTTCTTT TRBD1 TRBV5-1 once TRBJ1-1
CASSLAWQGAGNTIYF TGCGCCAGCAGCTTGGCCTGGCAGGGGGCTGGAAACACCATATATTTT TRBD1 TRBV5-1 . TRBJ1-3
CASSPSEGAGYTF TGTGCCAGCTCACCGTCGGAGGGGGCCGGCTACACCTTC TRBD1 TRBV18 . TRBJ1-2
CSASGQGANEKLFF TGCAGTGCTAGTGGACAGGGGGCCAATGAAAAACTGTTTTTT TRBD1 TRBV20-1 . TRBJ1-4
CASSQPTRPANGYTF TGTGCCAGTAGTCAACCAACACGTCCCGCAAATGGCTACACCTTC . TRBV19 . TRBJ1-2
CASSLAWGVDTQYF TGTGCCAGCAGCTTAGCTTGGGGGGTGGATACGCAGTATTTT . TRBV7-2 . TRBJ2-3
CASSLQGPNEQFF TGTGCCAGCAGCTTGCAGGGGCCTAATGAGCAGTTCTTC . TRBV5-4 few TRBJ2-1
CASRRTVRREAFF TGTGCCAGCAGAAGAACAGTAAGGCGTGAAGCTTTCTTT . TRBV28 . TRBJ1-1
CATSRDQSGEQFF TGTGCCACCAGCAGAGATCAGTCGGGGGAGCAGTTCTTC . TRBV15 . TRBJ2-1
CSASSWMSGSYNEQFF TGCAGTGCTAGTAGTTGGATGAGCGGTTCCTACAATGAGCAGTTCTTC . TRBV20-1 . TRBJ2-1
CASSDLYGGTQYF TGTGCCAGCAGTGACCTTTACGGGGGGACCCAGTACTTC . TRBV6-4 once TRBJ2-5
CASSLFNAETQYF TGCGCCAGCAGCTTGTTTAATGCGGAGACCCAGTACTTC . TRBV5-1 . TRBJ2-5
CASSQDRGNIQYF TGCGCCAGCAGCCAAGATAGGGGAAACATTCAGTACTTC . TRBV4-1 . TRBJ2-4
CARSSTDRAPYEQYF TGTGCCAGAAGCTCCACAGACAGGGCGCCCTACGAGCAGTACTTC . TRBV7-5 . TRBJ2-7
CASSSPAGGSERFF TGTGCCAGCAGTTCGCCAGCGGGGGGGTCCGAAAGGTTCTTC TRBD2 TRBV6-2/TRBV6-3 . TRBJ2-1
CASSQEGGINEKLFF TGTGCCAGCAGCCAAGAAGGGGGCATTAATGAAAAACTGTTTTTT TRBD1 TRBV4-2 . TRBJ1-4
CASSFSRLAGEGEQYF TGCGCCAGCAGCTTTAGCAGACTAGCGGGGGAGGGGGAGCAGTACTTC TRBD2 TRBV5-1 . TRBJ2-7
CASSLGTQNTGELFF TGCGCCAGCAGCTTGGGGACACAGAACACCGGGGAGCTGTTTTTT . TRBV5-1 . TRBJ2-2